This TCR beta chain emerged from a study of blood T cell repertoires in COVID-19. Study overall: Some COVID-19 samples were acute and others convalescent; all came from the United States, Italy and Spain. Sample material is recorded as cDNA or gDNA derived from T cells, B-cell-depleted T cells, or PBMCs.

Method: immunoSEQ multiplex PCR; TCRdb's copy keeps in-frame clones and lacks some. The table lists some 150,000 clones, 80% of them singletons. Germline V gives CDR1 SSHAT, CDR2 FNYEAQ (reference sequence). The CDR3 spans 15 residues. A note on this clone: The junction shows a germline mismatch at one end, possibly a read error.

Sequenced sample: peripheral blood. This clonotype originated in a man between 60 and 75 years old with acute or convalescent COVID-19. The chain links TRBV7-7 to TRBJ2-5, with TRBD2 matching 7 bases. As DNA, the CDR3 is TGTGCTAGCAGCTTAGCCGTCGGACTAGTGGAGACCCAGTACTTC. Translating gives CASSLAVGLVETQYF.